This is a list of T cell receptor beta chains from one sample in a study of blood T cell repertoires in COVID-19. Here immunoSEQ multiplex PCR was the method, and the copy in TCRdb shows in-frame clones only, minus some. Of 200,000 to 300,000 clones in the sample, more than 85% were seen once. Sequencing used PBMCs or T cells enriched from blood (not recorded which). The receptors shown here come from a man aged 40-50 years who had recovered from COVID-19. Both conserved end residues are part of each CDR3. A D gene is named only where the DNA matches it firmly. Not all rows give a size; the values are once, few, many and, for expanded clones, a class.

clone_size j_call d_call v_call cdr3_nt cdr3_aa
- TRBJ1-3 TRBD1 TRBV28 TGTGCCAGCGGCATCACGGGACAGGCACGCCGCTCTGGAAACACCATATATTTT CASGITGQARRSGNTIYF
- TRBJ2-3 - TRBV2 TGTGCCAGCCACGGGGGTATGGGCACAGATACGCAGTATTTT CASHGGMGTDTQYF
- TRBJ2-3 - TRBV21-1 TGTGCTGTTGCGGGGGGCGAGACTAGCGGCAGAAGAAATGCTAGCACAGATACGCAGTATTTT CAVAGGETSGRRNASTDTQYF
- TRBJ2-7 - TRBV5-5 TGTGCCAGCAGCTTGTCCGCGGGATCGGGGGAGCAGTACTTC CASSLSAGSGEQYF
- TRBJ1-5 TRBD1 TRBV18 TGTGCCAGCTCACCGGTTAGGACTCGACAGGGGAAGGAAGCCCAGCATTTT CASSPVRTRQGKEAQHF
- TRBJ1-2 - TRBV29-1 TGCAGCGTTGACAGGGCCGGCTATGGCTACACCTTC CSVDRAGYGYTF
- TRBJ1-6 - TRBV18 TGTGCCAGCTCACCCGGCGGGGCCCTCCACTTT CASSPGGALHF
- TRBJ2-5 TRBD1 TRBV4-1 TGCGCCAGCAGGGAAGGGACAGGGGGAGGGGATACCTACCGAGAGACCCAGTACTTC CASREGTGGGDTYRETQYF
- TRBJ2-1 TRBD1 TRBV9 TGTGCCAGCAGCGGACCGGGACAGGGGGACAGTGACTCCTACAATGAGCAGTTCTTC CASSGPGQGDSDSYNEQFF
- TRBJ1-2 - TRBV3-1/TRBV3-2 TGTGCCAGCAGTCATGGCGGGGGGGAGAATGGCTACACCTTC CASSHGGGENGYTF
- TRBJ1-5 TRBD1 TRBV27 TGTGCCAGCAGTCTAAATGCACAGGGGGCGGGACAGCCCCAGCATTTT CASSLNAQGAGQPQHF
- TRBJ2-1 - TRBV15 TGTGCCACCAGAGACAACAGGGATGAGCAGTTCTTC CATRDNRDEQFF
- TRBJ2-5 TRBD1 TRBV6-5 TGTGCCAGCAGTTACTCGAGGGGGCGCGGAGAGACCCAGTACTTC CASSYSRGRGETQYF
once TRBJ1-2 - TRBV21-1 TGTGCCAGCAGCAAAGGAGGTCGACAGGGAGACTCTGGCTACACCTTC CASSKGGRQGDSGYTF
- TRBJ2-7 - TRBV11-2 TGTGCCAGCAGCCCACAGGGCGAGCAGTACTTC CASSPQGEQYF
- TRBJ1-2 - TRBV3-1/TRBV3-2 TGTGCCAGCAGCCATTCGTCGACACCCTCCGCTAACTATGGCTACACCTTC CASSHSSTPSANYGYTF
few TRBJ2-7 - TRBV27 TGTGCCAGCAGTTTTGGAGGTGGGAACGAGCAGTACTTC CASSFGGGNEQYF
- TRBJ1-6 TRBD1 TRBV5-8 TGTGCCAGCAGCGATAGACCCGGGACAGGGAGGGGACCCCTCCACTTT CASSDRPGTGRGPLHF
- TRBJ2-7 - TRBV14 TGTGCCAGCAGCCAAGATTCGGGGCGGCGGACTATCTCCTACGAGCAGTACTTC CASSQDSGRRTISYEQYF
- TRBJ2-1 TRBD2 TRBV7-2 TGTGCCAGCAGCTTAGTGATGACTAGCGGGAGGCTCCCTAGGAATGAGCAGTTCTTC CASSLVMTSGRLPRNEQFF
- TRBJ2-5 - TRBV5-5 TGTGCCAGCAGCTTGGTACTAGGGGGGGCTCAAGAGACCCAGTACTTC CASSLVLGGAQETQYF
once TRBJ1-1 - TRBV4-2 TGTGCCAGCAGCCAAGATCGTTACAGCCGGAACACTGAAGCTTTCTTT CASSQDRYSRNTEAFF
- TRBJ1-5 TRBD1 TRBV18 TGTGCCAGCTCACCGGGGACAGACCATCAGCCCCAGCATTTT CASSPGTDHQPQHF
- TRBJ1-6 - TRBV2 TGTGCCAGCAGTGCAGTACAGGGCAGTTCACCCCTCCACTTT CASSAVQGSSPLHF
- TRBJ2-6 TRBD1 TRBV18 TGTGCCAGCTCACCACGGGCAGGGGGCACTGGGGCCAACGTCCTGACTTTC CASSPRAGGTGANVLTF
- TRBJ2-5 TRBD2 TRBV5-6 TGTGCCAGCAGCTTGGAGACTAGCGGTAACCAAGAGACCCAGTACTTC CASSLETSGNQETQYF
- TRBJ2-3 - TRBV28 TGTGCCAGCAGTAGAGACTTACCGATTACTAGCACAGATACGCAGTATTTT CASSRDLPITSTDTQYF
- TRBJ1-2 TRBD1 TRBV6-5 TGTGCCAGCGCTGTTGACAGGGTAGTAGGCTACACCTTC CASAVDRVVGYTF
once TRBJ1-2 TRBD1 TRBV5-1 TGCGCCAGCAGCTTGGGAAGTGACAGGGAGATTTACACCTTC CASSLGSDREIYTF
few TRBJ1-5 TRBD1 TRBV27 TGTGCCAGCAAAATAGGGGGCTGGGGCAATCAGCCCCAGCATTTT CASKIGGWGNQPQHF
- TRBJ1-5 TRBD1 TRBV19 TGTGCCAGTAGCCAAAGGACAGGGGATAGCAATCAGCCCCAGCATTTT CASSQRTGDSNQPQHF
- TRBJ2-1 TRBD2 TRBV6-5 TGTGCCAGCGGAGGGACTATCATCAATGAGCAGTTCTTC CASGGTIINEQFF
- TRBJ2-7 TRBD1 TRBV7-6 TGTGCCAGCAGCTTAGATTTAACAGGGGGCCACGAGCAGTACTTC CASSLDLTGGHEQYF
- TRBJ1-4 TRBD1 TRBV18 TGTGCCAGCTCACCGGGGACAGGGGATGAAAAACTGTTTTTT CASSPGTGDEKLFF
- TRBJ2-2 TRBD2 TRBV7-6 TGTGCCAGCAGCTTAGGCTTAGCGGGAGGTATCGGGGAGCTGTTTTTT CASSLGLAGGIGELFF
- TRBJ1-1 - TRBV10-3 TGTGCCATCAGTGTTCGGGTTAACACTGAAGCTTTCTTT CAISVRVNTEAFF
- TRBJ1-2 TRBD1 TRBV19 TGTGCCAGTAGTATTGACAGGGGTTTCTATGGCTACACCTTC CASSIDRGFYGYTF
- TRBJ1-2 TRBD1 TRBV7-9 TGTGCCCACGACGAGGGGACAGCCCAGGGATATGGCTACACCTTC CAHDEGTAQGYGYTF
- TRBJ1-6 - TRBV4-2 TGTGCCAGCAGCCAAGACAGGTCTCGTAATTCACCCCTCCACTTT CASSQDRSRNSPLHF
- TRBJ1-2 TRBD1 TRBV11-2 TGTGCCAGCAGCCTTCAACCGGGACAGGTGGCGTACACCTTC CASSLQPGQVAYTF
- TRBJ1-6 TRBD1 TRBV29-1 TGCAGCGTTGCGGCCGGGACAGGGAATTCACCCCTCCACTTT CSVAAGTGNSPLHF
- TRBJ1-5 - TRBV5-1 TGCGCCAGCAGCTTGGGCCGGGGTCAGCCCCAGCATTTT CASSLGRGQPQHF
- TRBJ1-4 - TRBV2 TGTGCCAGTAAAAGGGGCACTAATGAAAAACTGTTTTTT CASKRGTNEKLFF
- TRBJ2-2 TRBD2 TRBV7-8 TGTGCCAGCAGTCGACTAGCGGGCGTGAACACCGGGGAGCTGTTTTTT CASSRLAGVNTGELFF
few TRBJ1-4 - TRBV30 TGTGCCTGGAGTGTAACCGGGATTAAAGAAAAACTGTTTTTT CAWSVTGIKEKLFF
- TRBJ2-3 - TRBV15 TGTGCCACCAGCAGAGCCCCTCTCGGCGGTTCTAGCACAGATACGCAGTATTTT CATSRAPLGGSSTDTQYF
once TRBJ2-1 - TRBV11-2 TGTGCCAGCAGCTTAGGGGGGCCCGTTCGTAGCAATGAGCAGTTCTTC CASSLGGPVRSNEQFF
once TRBJ1-1 - TRBV25-1 TGTGCCAGCAGGCGGGGGGGAAGGAACACTGAAGCTTTCTTT CASRRGGRNTEAFF
- TRBJ2-7 - TRBV5-6 TGTGCCAGCAGCTTGTGGTCAGACGAGCAGTACTTC CASSLWSDEQYF